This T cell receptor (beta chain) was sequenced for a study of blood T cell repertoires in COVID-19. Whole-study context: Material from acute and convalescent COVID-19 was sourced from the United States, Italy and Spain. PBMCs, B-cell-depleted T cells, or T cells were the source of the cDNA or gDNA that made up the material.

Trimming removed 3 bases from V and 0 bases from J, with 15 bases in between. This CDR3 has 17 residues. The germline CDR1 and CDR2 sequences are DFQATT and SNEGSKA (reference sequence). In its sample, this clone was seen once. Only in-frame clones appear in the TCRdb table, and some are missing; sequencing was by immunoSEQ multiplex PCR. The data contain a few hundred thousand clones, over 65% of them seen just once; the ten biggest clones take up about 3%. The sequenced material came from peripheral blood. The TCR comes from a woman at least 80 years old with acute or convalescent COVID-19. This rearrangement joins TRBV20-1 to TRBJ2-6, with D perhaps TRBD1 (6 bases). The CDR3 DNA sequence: TGCAGTGCTAGTAGGGGGACGGTTAGCTCTGGGGCCAACGTCCTGACTTTC. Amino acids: CSASRGTVSSGANVLTF.